The text below deals with one T cell receptor beta chain. This specimen comes from a study of blood T cell repertoires in COVID-19. Overall study: The United States, Italy and Spain provided the acute and convalescent COVID-19 samples. Nucleic acid was either cDNA or gDNA, and it came from T cells, B-cell-depleted T cells, or PBMCs.

The CDR3 runs 13 residues. In germline, CDR1 is LNHDA, CDR2 SQIVND (reference sequence). Deletions cut 6 bases from V and 4 bases from J, with 12 bases between. Original processing notes: Reference gene primer amplification yielded estimated nucleated cell counts. Sequencing used immunoSEQ multiplex PCR; TCRdb keeps in-frame clones, though not all of them. The V and J calls and clone size were taken over from that table, and D and trimming were inferred from the DNA. The table has approximately 120,000 clones, roughly four fifths seen once; the top ten hold 10% to 14%. The sequencing sample was made of peripheral blood. The TCR originated in a human donor in a cohort sampled during active COVID-19. V gene TRBV19 combines with J gene TRBJ1-2; perhaps TRBD1 as D (6 bases). The CDR3, as DNA: TGTGCCAGTAGGGTAAACAGGGTCTATGGCTACACCTTC. The encoded protein is CASRVNRVYGYTF.